This is a list of T cell receptor beta chains from one sample in a study of cytomegalovirus exposure and HLA in healthy donors. Profiling relied on immunoSEQ multiplex PCR, and the TCRdb table lists in-frame clones only, not all of them. The table has 150,000 to 200,000 clones, about three quarters seen once. The sequenced material came from PBMCs. These receptor sequences come from a female donor in good health and CMV-seronegative. The CDR3 runs from the conserved cysteine through the conserved F or W. D genes are given only for firm matches. Clone size appears in some rows only: once, few, many, or a class for an expanded clone.

d_gene,v_gene,j_gene,abundance,CDR3aa,CDR3nt
TRBD2,TRBV10-3,TRBJ2-7,NA,CAISEVSSGNPYEQYF,TGTGCCATCAGTGAAGTTTCTAGCGGGAACCCCTACGAGCAGTACTTC
NA,TRBV6-5,TRBJ1-1,NA,CASRPRQLNTEAFF,TGTGCCAGCAGACCAAGACAGTTGAACACTGAAGCTTTCTTT
NA,TRBV7-6,TRBJ2-5,NA,CASSLVYGETQYF,TGTGCCAGCAGCTTAGTGTACGGAGAGACCCAGTACTTC
NA,TRBV5-1,TRBJ2-6,NA,CASSLAADTNVLTF,TGCGCCAGCAGCTTGGCCGCAGACACCAACGTCCTGACTTTC
NA,TRBV7-9,TRBJ2-5,NA,CASSPLRNRSQETQYF,TGTGCCAGCAGCCCCCTGCGAAACAGGAGCCAAGAGACCCAGTACTTC
TRBD1,TRBV19,TRBJ2-7,NA,CASSKRSLTGKGDEQYF,TGTGCCAGTAGTAAGAGATCCTTGACAGGGAAAGGGGACGAGCAGTACTTC
TRBD2,TRBV7-6,TRBJ2-5,NA,CASSLDSGGQETQYF,TGTGCCAGCAGCTTAGATAGCGGGGGCCAAGAGACCCAGTACTTC
NA,TRBV7-9,TRBJ1-2,NA,CASSSPTERYGYTF,TGTGCCAGCAGCTCACCGACAGAAAGATATGGCTACACCTTC
NA,TRBV2,TRBJ1-5,NA,CASSLQTSSNQPQHF,TGTGCCAGCAGCCTACAGACGTCAAGCAATCAGCCCCAGCATTTT
TRBD2,TRBV5-1,TRBJ2-1,NA,CASSIAGSLYNEQFF,TGCGCCAGCAGCATAGCGGGGTCCCTCTACAATGAGCAGTTCTTC
TRBD1,TRBV18,TRBJ1-2,few,CASSPLRDSDYGYTF,TGTGCCAGCTCACCTTTAAGGGACAGTGACTATGGCTACACCTTC
NA,TRBV5-5,TRBJ2-7,NA,CASSLGQIAYEQYF,TGTGCCAGCAGCTTGGGACAGATAGCCTACGAGCAGTACTTC
TRBD1,TRBV5-1,TRBJ2-1,NA,CASRNLQGNNEQFF,TGCGCCAGCAGGAATCTACAGGGGAACAATGAGCAGTTCTTC
TRBD1,TRBV4-2,TRBJ2-7,few,CASSRRDRIYEQYF,TGTGCCAGCAGCCGCCGGGACAGAATCTACGAGCAGTACTTC
TRBD2,TRBV2,TRBJ2-1,NA,CASRGSGSREQFF,TGTGCCAGCCGGGGTAGCGGGAGTCGCGAGCAGTTCTTC
NA,TRBV19,TRBJ2-1,NA,CATAGVLNEQFF,TGTGCCACCGCAGGGGTACTCAATGAGCAGTTCTTC
NA,TRBV13,TRBJ1-5,NA,CASSLGRRSGQPQHF,TGTGCCAGCAGCTTAGGTCGACGATCGGGTCAGCCCCAGCATTTT